The 3 T cell receptor beta chains below were found in one sample sequenced in a study of OX40 agonist ivuxolimab in advanced cancers. The repertoire was sequenced with immunoSEQ multiplex PCR; TCRdb's copy has only in-frame clones and lacks some. The sample gives fewer than 100,000 clones, 70% to 90% of which show up once; 0.4% to 0.65% is in the top ten. This specimen consisted of CD4+ or CD8+ T cells sorted from blood, obtained in a trial of the OX40 agonist ivuxolimab. These receptors were taken from an adult with an advanced solid tumor such as melanoma, head and neck, liver or kidney cancer.

This rearrangement joins TRBV7-2 to TRBJ1-2; D may be TRBD1 (5 bases). CDR1 and CDR2 from the germline V gene are SGHTA and FQGNSA. The CDR3 contains 15 residues. V lost 7 bases and J lost 8, with 23 bases in between. CDR3 loop: CASTPGDPRLGGYTF. The CDR3 DNA follows: TGTGCCAGCACCCCGGGGGATCCTCGGTTGGGGGGCTACACCTTC.

J is TRBJ1-2 and V is TRBV11-2; D unclear. From germline, CDR1 is SGHAT and CDR2 FQNNGV. Trimming removed 5 bases at V and 9 bases at J, with 10 bases between. This CDR3 region has 11 residues. The CDR3 here is CASSSFERYTF. CDR3 bases: TGTGCCAGCAGCAGTTTTGAGCGCTACACCTTC.

This chain uses TRBV5-4 with TRBJ2-1, with D possibly being TRBD1 (5 bases). V was trimmed by 3 bases and J by 7 bases, leaving 17 bases between them. Germline assignment: CDR1 SGHNT and CDR2 YYREEE (reference sequence). The CDR3 runs to 15 residues. The CDR3 region has the DNA TGTGCCAGCAGCTCCAACCAAGGGGCGAGGAATGAGCAGTTCTTC. It yields the protein CASSSNQGARNEQFF.